This T cell receptor (beta chain) was captured in a study of cytomegalovirus exposure and HLA in healthy donors. The PCR employed 60 Vbeta primers together with 13 Jbeta primers. Sequencing was performed with immunoSEQ multiplex PCR; in TCRdb, only in-frame clones are kept and a portion is missing. Here the sample spans about 130,000 clones, about 73% being singletons. The V end was cut by 5 bases, the J end by 7 bases, with 22 bases between. Germline values: CDR1 SGDLS, CDR2 YYNGEE. CDR3 length: 16 residues. It was healthy bone marrow donors who served as donors. A remark on this clone: Its antigen remains unidentified.

Study-wide findings and caveats: The listing of 150 to 200 TCR beta chains classed them as cytomegalovirus-associated.

The J gene is TRBJ2-1, the V gene TRBV9; D possibly corresponds to TRBD1 (6 bases). Sequencing input: PBMCs. The TCR comes from a woman aged 45 to 65 in good health and CMV-seropositive. The CDR3 region has the DNA TGTGCCAGCAGGGGGGCGGCACTAGGGGCGCCGAATGAGCAGTTCTTC. Amino acids: CASRGAALGAPNEQFF.